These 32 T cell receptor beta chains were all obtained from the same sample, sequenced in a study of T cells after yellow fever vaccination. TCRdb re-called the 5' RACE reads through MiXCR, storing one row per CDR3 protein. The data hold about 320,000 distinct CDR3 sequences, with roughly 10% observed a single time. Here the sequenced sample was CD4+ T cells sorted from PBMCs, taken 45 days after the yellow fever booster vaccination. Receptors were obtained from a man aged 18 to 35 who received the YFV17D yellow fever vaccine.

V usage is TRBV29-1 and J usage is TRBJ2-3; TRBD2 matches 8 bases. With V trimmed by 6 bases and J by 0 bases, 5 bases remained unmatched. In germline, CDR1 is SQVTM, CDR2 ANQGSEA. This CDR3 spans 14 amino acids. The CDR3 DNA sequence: TGCAGCGTGGAGCGGGGGTCTAGCACAGATACGCAGTATTTT. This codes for CSVERGSSTDTQYF.

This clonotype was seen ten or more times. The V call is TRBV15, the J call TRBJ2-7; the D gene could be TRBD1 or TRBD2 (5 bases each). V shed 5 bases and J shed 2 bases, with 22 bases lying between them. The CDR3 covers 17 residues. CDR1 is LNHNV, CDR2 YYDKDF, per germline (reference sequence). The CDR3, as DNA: TGTGCCACCAGCGGGGGTATCCGGGGCACCCGAGCCTACGAGCAGTACTTC. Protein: CATSGGIRGTRAYEQYF.

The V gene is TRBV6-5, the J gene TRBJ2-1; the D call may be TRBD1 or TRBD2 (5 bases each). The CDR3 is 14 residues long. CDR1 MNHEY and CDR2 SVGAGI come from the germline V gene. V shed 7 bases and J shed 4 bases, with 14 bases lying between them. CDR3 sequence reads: CASTPGRPYNEQFF. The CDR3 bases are TGTGCCAGCACACCGGGACGGCCATACAATGAGCAGTTCTTC.

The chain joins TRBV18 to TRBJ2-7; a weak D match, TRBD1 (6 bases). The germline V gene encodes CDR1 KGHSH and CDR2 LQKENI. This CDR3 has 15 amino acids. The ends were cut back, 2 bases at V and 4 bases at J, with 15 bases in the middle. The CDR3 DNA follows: TGTGCCAGCTCACCAAGGCGACAGGCTCCTTACGAGCAGTACGTC. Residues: CASSPRRQAPYEQYV.

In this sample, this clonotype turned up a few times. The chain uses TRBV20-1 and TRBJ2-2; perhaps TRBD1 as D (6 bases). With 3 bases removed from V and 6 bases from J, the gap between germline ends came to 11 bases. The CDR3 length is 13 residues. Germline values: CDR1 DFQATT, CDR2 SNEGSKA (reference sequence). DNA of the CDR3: TGCAGTGCTAGGGGCACAGGGTCCGGGGAGCTGTTTTTT. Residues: CSARGTGSGELFF.

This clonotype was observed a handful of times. The CDR3 loop reads CASSQGGTSGFPQETQYF. The CDR3 DNA is TGCGCCAGCAGCCAAGGGGGTACTAGCGGGTTTCCGCAAGAGACCCAGTACTTC. The chain employs TRBV4-3 and TRBJ2-5; 9 nucleotides line up with TRBD2. Germline trimming cut 1 base from V and 2 bases from J; bases unmatched to any gene: 11. Germline CDR1 is LGHNA and CDR2 is YSLEER. The CDR3 loop spans 18 amino acids.

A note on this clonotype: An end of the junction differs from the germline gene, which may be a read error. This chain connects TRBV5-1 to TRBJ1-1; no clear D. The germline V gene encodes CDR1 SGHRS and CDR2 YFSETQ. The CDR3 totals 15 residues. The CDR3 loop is CASSPDNGMNSEAFF. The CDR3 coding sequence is TGCGCCAGCAGCCCCGACAACGGGATGAACTCTGAAGCTTTCTTT.

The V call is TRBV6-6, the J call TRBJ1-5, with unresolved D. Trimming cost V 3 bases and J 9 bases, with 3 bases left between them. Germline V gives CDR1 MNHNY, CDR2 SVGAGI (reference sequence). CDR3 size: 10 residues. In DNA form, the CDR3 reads TGTGCCAGCAGTTATCGGCCCCAGCATTTT. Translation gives CASSYRPQHF.

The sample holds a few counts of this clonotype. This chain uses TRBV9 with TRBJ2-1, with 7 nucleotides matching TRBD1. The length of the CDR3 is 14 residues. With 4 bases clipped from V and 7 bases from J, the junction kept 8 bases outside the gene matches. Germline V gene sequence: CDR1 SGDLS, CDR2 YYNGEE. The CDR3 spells CASSPLGTANEQFF. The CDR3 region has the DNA TGTGCCAGCAGCCCACTGGGGACAGCTAATGAGCAGTTCTTC.

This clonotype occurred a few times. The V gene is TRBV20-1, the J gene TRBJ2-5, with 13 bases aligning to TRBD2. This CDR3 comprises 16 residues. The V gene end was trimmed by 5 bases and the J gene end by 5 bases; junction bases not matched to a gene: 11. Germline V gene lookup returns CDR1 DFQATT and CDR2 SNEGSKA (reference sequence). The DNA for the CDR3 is TGCAGTGCTCATTACGGACTAGCGGGGGCCGGGGAGACCCAGTACTTC. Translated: CSAHYGLAGAGETQYF.

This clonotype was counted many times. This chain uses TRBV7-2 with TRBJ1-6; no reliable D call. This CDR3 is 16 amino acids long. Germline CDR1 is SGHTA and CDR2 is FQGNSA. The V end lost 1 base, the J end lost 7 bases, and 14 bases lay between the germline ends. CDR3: CASSLGVGMGNSPLHF. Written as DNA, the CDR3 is TGTGCCAGCAGCTTAGGGGTAGGGATGGGGAATTCACCCCTCCACTTT.

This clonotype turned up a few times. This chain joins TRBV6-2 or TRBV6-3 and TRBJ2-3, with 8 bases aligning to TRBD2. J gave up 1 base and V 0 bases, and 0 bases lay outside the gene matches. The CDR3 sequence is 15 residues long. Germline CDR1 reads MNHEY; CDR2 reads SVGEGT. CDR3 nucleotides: TGTGCCAGCAGTTACTCCGGGGGGGGCACAGATACGCAGTATTTT. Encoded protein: CASSYSGGGTDTQYF.

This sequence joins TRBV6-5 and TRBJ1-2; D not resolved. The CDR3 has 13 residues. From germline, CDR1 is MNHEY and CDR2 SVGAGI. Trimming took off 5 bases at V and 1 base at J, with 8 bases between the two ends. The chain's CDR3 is CASSPGSNYGYTF. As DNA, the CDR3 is TGTGCCAGCAGTCCGGGAAGTAACTATGGCTACACCTTC.

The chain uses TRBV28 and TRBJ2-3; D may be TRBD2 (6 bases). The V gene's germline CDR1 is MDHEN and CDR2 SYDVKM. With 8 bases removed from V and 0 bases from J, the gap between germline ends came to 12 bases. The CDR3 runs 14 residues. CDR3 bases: TGTGCCAGCCGACTAGGGGCTAGCACAGATACGCAGTATTTT. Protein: CASRLGASTDTQYF. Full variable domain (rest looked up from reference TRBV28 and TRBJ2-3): DVKVTQSSRYLVKRTGEKVFLECVQDMDHENMFWYRQDPGLGLRLIYFSYDVKMKEKGDIPEGYSVSREKKERFSLILESASTNQTSMYLCASRLGASTDTQYFGPGTRLTVL.

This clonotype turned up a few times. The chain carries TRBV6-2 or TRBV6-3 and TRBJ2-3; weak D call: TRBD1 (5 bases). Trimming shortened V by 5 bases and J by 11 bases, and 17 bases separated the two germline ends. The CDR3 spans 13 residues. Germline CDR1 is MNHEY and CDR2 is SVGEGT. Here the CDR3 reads CASSAHPDSRQYF. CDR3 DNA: TGTGCCAGCAGTGCTCATCCCGACAGCCGGCAGTATTTT.

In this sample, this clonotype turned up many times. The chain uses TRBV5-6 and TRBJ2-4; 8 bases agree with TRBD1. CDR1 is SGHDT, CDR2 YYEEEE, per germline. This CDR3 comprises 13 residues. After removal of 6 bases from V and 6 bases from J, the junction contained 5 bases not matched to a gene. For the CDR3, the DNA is TGTGCCAGCAACGACAGGGGAGGAAACATTCAGTACTTC. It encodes CASNDRGGNIQYF.

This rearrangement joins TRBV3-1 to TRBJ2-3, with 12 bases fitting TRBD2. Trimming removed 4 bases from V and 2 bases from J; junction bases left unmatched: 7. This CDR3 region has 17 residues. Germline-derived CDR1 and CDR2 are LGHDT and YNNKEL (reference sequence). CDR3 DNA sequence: TGTGCCAGCAGCCGCCGACTAGCGGGGGCCTTCACAGATACGCAGTATTTT. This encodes CASSRRLAGAFTDTQYF.

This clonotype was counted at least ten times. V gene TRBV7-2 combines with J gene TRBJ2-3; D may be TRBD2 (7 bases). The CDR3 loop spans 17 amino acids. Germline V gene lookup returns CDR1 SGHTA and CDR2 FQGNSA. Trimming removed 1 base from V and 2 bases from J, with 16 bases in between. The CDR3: CASSLVGGPMNTDTQYF. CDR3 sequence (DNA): TGTGCCAGCAGCTTAGTCGGGGGGCCCATGAACACAGATACGCAGTATTTT.

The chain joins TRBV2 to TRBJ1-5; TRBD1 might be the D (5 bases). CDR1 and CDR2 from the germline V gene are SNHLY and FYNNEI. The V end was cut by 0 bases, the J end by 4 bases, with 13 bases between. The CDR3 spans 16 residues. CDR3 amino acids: CASSEAPGTANQPQHF. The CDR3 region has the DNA TGTGCCAGCAGTGAAGCCCCAGGGACCGCTAATCAGCCCCAGCATTTT.

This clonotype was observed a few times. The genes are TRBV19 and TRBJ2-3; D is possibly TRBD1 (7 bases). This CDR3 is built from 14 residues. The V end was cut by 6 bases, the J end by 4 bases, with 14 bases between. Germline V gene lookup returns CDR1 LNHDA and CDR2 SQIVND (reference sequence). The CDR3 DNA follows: TGTGCCAGTAGGGTCGACAGGGACTCAGATACGCAGTATTTT. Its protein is CASRVDRDSDTQYF.

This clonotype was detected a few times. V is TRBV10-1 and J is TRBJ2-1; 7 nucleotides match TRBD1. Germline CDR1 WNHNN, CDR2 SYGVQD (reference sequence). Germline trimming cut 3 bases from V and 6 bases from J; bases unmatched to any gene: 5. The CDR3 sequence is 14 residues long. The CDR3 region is CASSDHRGGNEQFF. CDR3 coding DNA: TGCGCCAGCAGTGACCACAGGGGTGGCAATGAGCAGTTCTTC.

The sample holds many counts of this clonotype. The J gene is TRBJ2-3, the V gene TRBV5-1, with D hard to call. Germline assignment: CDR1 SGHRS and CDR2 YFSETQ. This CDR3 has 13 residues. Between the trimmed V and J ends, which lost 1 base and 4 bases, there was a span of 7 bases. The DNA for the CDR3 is TGCGCCAGCAGCTTGCTTCATGCAGATACGCAGTATTTT. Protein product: CASSLLHADTQYF.

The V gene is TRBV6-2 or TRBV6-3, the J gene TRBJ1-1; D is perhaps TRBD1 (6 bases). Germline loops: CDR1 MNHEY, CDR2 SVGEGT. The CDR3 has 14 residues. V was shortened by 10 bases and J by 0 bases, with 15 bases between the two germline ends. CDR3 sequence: CATVPDRLNTEAFF. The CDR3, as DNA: TGTGCCACCGTCCCAGACAGGCTGAACACTGAAGCTTTCTTT.

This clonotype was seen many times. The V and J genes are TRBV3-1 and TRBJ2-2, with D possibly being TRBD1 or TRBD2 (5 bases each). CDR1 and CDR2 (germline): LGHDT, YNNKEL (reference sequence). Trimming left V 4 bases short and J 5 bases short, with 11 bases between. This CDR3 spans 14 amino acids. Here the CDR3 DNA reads TGTGCCAGCAGCCTTGGGACGACGACCGGGGAGCTGTTTTTT. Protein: CASSLGTTTGELFF.

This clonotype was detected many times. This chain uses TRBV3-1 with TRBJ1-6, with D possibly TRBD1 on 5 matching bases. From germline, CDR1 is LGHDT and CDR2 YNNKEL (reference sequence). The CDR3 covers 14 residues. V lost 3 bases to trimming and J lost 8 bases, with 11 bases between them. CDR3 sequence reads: CASSHTGRDSPLHF. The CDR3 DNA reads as TGTGCCAGCAGCCATACAGGCCGGGATTCACCCCTCCACTTT. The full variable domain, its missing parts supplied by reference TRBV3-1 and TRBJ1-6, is DTAVSQTPKYLVTQMGNDKSIKCEQNLGHDTMYWYKQDSKKFLKIMFSYNNKELIINETVPNRFSPKSPDKAHLNLHINSLELGDSAVYFCASSHTGRDSPLHFGNGTRLTVT.

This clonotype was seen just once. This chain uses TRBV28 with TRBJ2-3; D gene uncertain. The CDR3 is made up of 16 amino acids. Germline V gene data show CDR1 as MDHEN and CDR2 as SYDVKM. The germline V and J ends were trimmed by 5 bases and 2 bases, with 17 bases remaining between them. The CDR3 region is CASSPPPLADTDTQYF. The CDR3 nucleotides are TGTGCCAGCAGTCCCCCGCCTCTTGCGGACACAGATACGCAGTATTTT.

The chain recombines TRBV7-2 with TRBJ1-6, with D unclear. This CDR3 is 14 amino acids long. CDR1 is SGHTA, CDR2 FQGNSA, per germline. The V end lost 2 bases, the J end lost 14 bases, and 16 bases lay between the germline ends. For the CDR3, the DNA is TGTGCCAGCAGCTTAACACAGCCCCAGCTGTCCCTCCACTTT. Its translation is CASSLTQPQLSLHF.

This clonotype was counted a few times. CDR3 sequence: CASSPSGENYNEQFF. CDR3 coding DNA: TGCGCCAGCAGCCCAAGCGGGGAAAACTACAATGAGCAGTTCTTC. The genes are TRBV5-1 and TRBJ2-1; 7 bases fit TRBD2. The germline gives CDR1 SGHRS, CDR2 YFSETQ. The CDR3 has 15 residues. J gave up 3 bases and V 4 bases, and 7 bases lay outside the gene matches.

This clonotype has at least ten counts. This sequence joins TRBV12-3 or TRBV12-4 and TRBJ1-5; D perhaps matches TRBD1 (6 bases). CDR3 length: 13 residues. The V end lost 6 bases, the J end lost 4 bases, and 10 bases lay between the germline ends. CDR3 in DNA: TGTGCCAGCAGAGACACAGGGAATCAGCCCCAGCATTTT. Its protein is CASRDTGNQPQHF.

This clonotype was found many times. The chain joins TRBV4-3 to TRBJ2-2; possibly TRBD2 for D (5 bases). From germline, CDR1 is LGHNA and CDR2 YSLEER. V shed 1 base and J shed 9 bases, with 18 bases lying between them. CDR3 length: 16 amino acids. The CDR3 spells CASSQVGRAKGRELFF. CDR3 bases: TGCGCCAGCAGCCAAGTTGGGCGGGCCAAGGGCCGGGAGCTGTTTTTT.

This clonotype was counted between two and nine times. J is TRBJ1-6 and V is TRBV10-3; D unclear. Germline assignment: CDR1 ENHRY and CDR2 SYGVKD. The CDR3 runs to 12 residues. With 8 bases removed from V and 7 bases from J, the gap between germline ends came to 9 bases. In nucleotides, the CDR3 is TGTGCCATCGGCCGGGAAAATTCACCCCTCCACTTT. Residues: CAIGRENSPLHF.

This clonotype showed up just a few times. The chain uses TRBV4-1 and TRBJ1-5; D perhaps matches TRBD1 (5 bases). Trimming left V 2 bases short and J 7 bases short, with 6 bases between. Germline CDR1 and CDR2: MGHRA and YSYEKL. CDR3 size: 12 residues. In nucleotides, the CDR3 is TGCGCCAGCAGCCAACCAGGGCAGCCCCAGCATTTT. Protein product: CASSQPGQPQHF.